This T cell receptor (beta chain) is from a study of blood T cell repertoires in COVID-19. Turning to the study itself: Sites in the United States, Italy and Spain provided acute and convalescent COVID-19 samples. T cells, B-cell-depleted T cells, or PBMCs supplied cDNA or gDNA.

V was cut by 4 bases and J by 4 bases, with 16 bases left in between. CDR1 and CDR2 from the germline V gene are KGHSH and LQKENI. The CDR3 runs to 15 residues. The protocol was immunoSEQ multiplex PCR, while the TCRdb copy is restricted to in-frame clones and leaves out a portion. The sample consists of 130,000 to 150,000 clones, over 80% of them appearing once. This TCR was recovered from a woman in her 40s with active or convalescent COVID-19. The chain carries TRBV18 and TRBJ1-2, with D possibly being TRBD1 (5 bases). Sequencing input: peripheral blood. CDR3 loop: CASSLPTALFYGYTF. Here the CDR3 DNA reads TGTGCCAGCTCACTACCGACAGCACTCTTCTATGGCTACACCTTC.